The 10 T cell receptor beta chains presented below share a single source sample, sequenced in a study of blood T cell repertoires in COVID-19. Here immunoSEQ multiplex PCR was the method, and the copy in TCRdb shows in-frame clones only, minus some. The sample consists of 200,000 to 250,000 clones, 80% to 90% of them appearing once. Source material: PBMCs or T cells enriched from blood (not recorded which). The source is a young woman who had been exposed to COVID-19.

The CDR3 DNA sequence: TGTGCCAGCAGCTTAGCACCGGGACTAGCGGGCACAGATACGCAGTATTTT. Translating it yields CASSLAPGLAGTDTQYF. The rearrangement joins TRBV7-6 to TRBJ2-3, with 11 nucleotides matching TRBD2. This CDR3 is built from 17 residues. The V segment lost 0 bases and the J segment 1 base; nucleotides outside the gene matches: 3. Germline lookup yields CDR1 SGHVS and CDR2 FNYEAQ.

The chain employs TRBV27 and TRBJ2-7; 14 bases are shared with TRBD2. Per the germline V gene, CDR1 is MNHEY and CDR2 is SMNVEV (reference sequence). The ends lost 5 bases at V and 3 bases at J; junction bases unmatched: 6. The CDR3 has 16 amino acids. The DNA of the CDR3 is TGTGCCAGCAGTGGCCGGACTAGCGGGGGGAACTACGAGCAGTACTTC. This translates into CASSGRTSGGNYEQYF.

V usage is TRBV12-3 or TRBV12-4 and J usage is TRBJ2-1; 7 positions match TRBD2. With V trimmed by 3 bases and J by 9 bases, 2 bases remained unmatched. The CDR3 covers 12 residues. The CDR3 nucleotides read TGTGCCAGCAGTTTGGGGGGGTTTGAGCAGTTCTTC. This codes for CASSLGGFEQFF.

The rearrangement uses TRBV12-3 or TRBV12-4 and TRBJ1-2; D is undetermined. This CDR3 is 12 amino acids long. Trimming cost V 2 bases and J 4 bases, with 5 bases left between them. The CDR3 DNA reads TGTGCCAGCAGTTTAAATCTCTATGGCTACACCTTC. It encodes CASSLNLYGYTF.

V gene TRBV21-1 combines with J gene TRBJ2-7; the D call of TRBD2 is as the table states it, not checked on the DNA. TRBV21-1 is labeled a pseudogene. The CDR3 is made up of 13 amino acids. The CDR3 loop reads CASSKSEYYEQYF. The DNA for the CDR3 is TGTGCCAGCAGCAAATCGGAGTACTACGAGCAGTACTTC.

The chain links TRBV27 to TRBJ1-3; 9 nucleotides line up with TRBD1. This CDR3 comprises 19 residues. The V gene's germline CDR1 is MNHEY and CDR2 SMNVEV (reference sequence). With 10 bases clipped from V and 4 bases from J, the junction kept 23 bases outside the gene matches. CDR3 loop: CANNPETPGTGPQGNTIYF. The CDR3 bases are TGTGCCAACAACCCCGAAACTCCCGGGACAGGGCCGCAAGGAAACACCATATATTTT.

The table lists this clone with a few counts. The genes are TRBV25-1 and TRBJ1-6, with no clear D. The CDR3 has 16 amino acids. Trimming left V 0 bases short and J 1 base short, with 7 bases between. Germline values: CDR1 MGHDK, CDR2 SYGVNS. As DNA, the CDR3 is TGTGCCAGCAGTGAATATTGGGCGTCCTATAATTCACCCCTCCACTTT. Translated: CASSEYWASYNSPLHF.

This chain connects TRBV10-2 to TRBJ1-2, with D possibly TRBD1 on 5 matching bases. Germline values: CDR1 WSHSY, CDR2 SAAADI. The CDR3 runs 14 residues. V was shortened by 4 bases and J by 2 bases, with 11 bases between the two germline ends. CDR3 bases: TGCGCCAGCAGTGGAGGAAGACAGAACTATGGCTACACCTTC. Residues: CASSGGRQNYGYTF.

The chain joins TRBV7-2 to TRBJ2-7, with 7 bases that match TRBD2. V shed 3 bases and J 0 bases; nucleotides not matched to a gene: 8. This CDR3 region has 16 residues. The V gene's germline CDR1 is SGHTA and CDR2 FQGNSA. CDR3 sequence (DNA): TGTGCCAGCAGCTTTCTTTTGGGGGGGAGCTCCTACGAGCAGTACTTC. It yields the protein CASSFLLGGSSYEQYF.

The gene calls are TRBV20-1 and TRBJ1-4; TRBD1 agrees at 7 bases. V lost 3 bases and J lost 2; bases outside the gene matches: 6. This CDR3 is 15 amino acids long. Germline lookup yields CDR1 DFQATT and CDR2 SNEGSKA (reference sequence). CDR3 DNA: TGCAGTGCTAGTGCCCCAGGGGGGACTAATGAAAAACTGTTTTTT. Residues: CSASAPGGTNEKLFF.